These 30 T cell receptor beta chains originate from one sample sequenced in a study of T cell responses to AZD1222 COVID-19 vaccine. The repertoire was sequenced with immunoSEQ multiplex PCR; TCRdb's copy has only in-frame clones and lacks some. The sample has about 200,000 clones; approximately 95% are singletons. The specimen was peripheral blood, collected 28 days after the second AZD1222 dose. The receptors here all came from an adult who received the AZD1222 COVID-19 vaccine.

CDR3 nucleotides: TGTGCCAGCAGCCCGAACGAGGGGCGTGAGCAGTACTTC. This gives the protein CASSPNEGREQYF. The chain joins TRBV7-8 to TRBJ2-7; either TRBD1 or TRBD2 may fit D (5 bases each). The CDR3 spans 13 residues. V dropped 5 bases and J dropped 7 bases, with 15 bases sitting between them. Germline lookup yields CDR1 SGHVS and CDR2 FQNEAQ.

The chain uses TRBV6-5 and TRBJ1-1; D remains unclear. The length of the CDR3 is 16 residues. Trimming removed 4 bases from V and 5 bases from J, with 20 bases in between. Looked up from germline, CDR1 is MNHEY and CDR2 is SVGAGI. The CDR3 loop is CASSSPTRSLRTEAFF. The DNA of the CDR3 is TGTGCCAGCAGTTCCCCCACCAGGTCTTTACGGACTGAAGCTTTCTTT.

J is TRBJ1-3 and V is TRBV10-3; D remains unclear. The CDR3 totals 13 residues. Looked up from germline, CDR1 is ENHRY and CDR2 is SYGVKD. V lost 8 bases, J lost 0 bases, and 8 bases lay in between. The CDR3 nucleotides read TGTGCCATCCCGGGTTACTCTGGAAACACCATATATTTT. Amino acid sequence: CAIPGYSGNTIYF.

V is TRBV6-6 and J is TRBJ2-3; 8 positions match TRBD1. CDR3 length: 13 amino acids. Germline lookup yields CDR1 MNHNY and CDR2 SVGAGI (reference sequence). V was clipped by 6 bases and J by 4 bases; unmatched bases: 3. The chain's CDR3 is CASRQGGADTQYF. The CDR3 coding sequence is TGTGCCAGCAGACAGGGGGGTGCAGATACGCAGTATTTT.

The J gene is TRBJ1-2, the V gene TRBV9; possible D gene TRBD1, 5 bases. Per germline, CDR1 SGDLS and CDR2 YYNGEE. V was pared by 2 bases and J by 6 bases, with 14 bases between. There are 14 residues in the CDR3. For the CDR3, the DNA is TGTGCCAGCAGCGTCTGGGGAGGGGTGAATGGCTACACCTTC. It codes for CASSVWGGVNGYTF.

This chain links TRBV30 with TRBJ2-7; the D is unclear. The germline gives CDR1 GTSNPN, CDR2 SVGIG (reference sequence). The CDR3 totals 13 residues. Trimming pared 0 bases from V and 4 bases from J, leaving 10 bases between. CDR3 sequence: CAWSVRVLYEQYF. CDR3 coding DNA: TGTGCCTGGAGTGTACGGGTGTTATACGAGCAGTACTTC.

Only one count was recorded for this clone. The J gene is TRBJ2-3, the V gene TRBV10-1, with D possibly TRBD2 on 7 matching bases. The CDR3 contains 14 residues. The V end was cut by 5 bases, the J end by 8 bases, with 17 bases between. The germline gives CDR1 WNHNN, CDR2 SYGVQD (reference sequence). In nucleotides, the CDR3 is TGCGCCAGCAGTTTTGCGGGGGCCCACGGTACGCAGTATTTT. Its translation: CASSFAGAHGTQYF.

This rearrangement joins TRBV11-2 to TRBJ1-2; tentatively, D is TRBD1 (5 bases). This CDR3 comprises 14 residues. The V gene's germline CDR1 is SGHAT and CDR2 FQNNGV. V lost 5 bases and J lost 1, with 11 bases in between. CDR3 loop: CASSLYDSNYGYTF. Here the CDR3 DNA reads TGTGCCAGCAGCCTCTACGACAGTAACTATGGCTACACCTTC.

CDR3 coding DNA: TGTGCCAGCAGTGAAGGTTTAGGGGCGGATGGCTACACCTTC. It encodes CASSEGLGADGYTF. J is TRBJ1-2 and V is TRBV6-1, with D perhaps matching TRBD1 (5 bases). The CDR3 totals 14 residues. Germline V gene sequence: CDR1 MNHNS, CDR2 SASEGT. Trimming took 1 base from V and 6 from J, leaving 12 bases between them.

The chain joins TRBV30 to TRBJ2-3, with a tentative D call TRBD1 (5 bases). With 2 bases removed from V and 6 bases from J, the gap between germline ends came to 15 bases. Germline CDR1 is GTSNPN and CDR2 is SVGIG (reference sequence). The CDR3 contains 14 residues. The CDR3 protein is CAWSWGRAEDTQYF. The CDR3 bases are TGTGCCTGGAGTTGGGGCAGGGCTGAGGATACGCAGTATTTT.

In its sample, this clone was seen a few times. The DNA of the CDR3 is TGTGCCAGCAGCCACGCAGGGAGGCTTGTCACTGAAGCTTTCTTT. It codes for CASSHAGRLVTEAFF. The chain couples TRBV14 to TRBJ1-1, with D possibly TRBD1 on 5 matching bases. The germline V and J ends were trimmed by 3 bases and 4 bases, with 15 bases remaining between them. The V gene's germline CDR1 is SGHDN and CDR2 FVKESK. The CDR3 spans 15 residues.

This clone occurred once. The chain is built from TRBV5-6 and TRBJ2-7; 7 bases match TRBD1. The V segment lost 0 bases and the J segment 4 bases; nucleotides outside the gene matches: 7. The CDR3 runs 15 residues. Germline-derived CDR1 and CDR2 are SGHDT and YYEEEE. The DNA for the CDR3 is TGTGCCAGCAGCTTGGTTGGGGGACAGCTTTACGAGCAGTACTTC. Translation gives CASSLVGGQLYEQYF.

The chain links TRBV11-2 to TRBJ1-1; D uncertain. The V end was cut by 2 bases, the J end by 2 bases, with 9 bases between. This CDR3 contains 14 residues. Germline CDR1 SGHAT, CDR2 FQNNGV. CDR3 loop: CASSLTAGNTEAFF. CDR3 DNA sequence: TGTGCCAGCAGCTTAACAGCTGGAAACACTGAAGCTTTCTTT.

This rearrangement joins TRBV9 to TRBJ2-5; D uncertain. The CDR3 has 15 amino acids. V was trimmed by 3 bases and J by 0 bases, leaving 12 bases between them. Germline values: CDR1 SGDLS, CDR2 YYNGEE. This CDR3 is CASSASLQYQETQYF. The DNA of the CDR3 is TGTGCCAGCAGCGCCTCCTTACAGTACCAAGAGACCCAGTACTTC.

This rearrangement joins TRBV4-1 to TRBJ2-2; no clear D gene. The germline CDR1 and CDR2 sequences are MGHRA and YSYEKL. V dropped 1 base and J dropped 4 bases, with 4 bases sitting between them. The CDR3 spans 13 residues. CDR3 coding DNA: TGCGCCAGCAGCCAAGTTGCCACCGGGGAGCTGTTTTTT. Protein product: CASSQVATGELFF.

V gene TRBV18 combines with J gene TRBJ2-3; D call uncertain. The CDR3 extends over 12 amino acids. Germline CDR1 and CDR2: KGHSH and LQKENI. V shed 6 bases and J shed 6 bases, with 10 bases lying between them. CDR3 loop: CASSPSVDTQYF. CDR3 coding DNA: TGTGCCAGCTCCCCCTCCGTCGATACGCAGTATTTT.

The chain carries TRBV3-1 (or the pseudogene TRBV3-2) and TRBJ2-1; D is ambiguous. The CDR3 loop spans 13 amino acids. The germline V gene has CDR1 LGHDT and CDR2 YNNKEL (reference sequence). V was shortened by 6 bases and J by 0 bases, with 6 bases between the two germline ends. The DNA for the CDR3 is TGTGCCAGCAGGCCAAGCTCCTACAATGAGCAGTTCTTC. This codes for CASRPSSYNEQFF.

This chain's CDR3 is CASSPGLGGYEQYF. The CDR3 DNA reads as TGTGCCAGCTCACCGGGACTGGGGGGCTACGAGCAGTACTTC. The chain carries TRBV18 and TRBJ2-7; D perhaps matches TRBD2 (6 bases). CDR1 and CDR2 (germline): KGHSH, LQKENI. The CDR3 extends over 14 amino acids. The V and J ends lost 3 bases and 3 bases respectively, with 12 bases between them.

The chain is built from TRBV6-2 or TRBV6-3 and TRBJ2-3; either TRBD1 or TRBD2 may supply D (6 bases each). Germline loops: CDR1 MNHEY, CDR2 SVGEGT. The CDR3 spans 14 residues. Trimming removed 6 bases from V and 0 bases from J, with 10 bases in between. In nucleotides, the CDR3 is TGTGCCAGCAGCCCGGGGGCTAGCACAGATACGCAGTATTTT. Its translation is CASSPGASTDTQYF.

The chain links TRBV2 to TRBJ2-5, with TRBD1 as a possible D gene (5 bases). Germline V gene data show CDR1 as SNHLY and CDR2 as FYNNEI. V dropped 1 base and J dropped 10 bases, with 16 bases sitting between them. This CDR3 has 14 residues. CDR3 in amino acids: CASSEERVLRDQYF. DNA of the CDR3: TGTGCCAGCAGTGAAGAGAGAGTCCTCAGGGACCAGTACTTC.

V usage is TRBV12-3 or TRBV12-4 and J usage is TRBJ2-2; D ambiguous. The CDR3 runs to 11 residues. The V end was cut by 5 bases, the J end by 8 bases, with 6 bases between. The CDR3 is CASSPPGELFF. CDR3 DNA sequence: TGTGCCAGCAGTCCCCCGGGGGAGCTGTTTTTT.

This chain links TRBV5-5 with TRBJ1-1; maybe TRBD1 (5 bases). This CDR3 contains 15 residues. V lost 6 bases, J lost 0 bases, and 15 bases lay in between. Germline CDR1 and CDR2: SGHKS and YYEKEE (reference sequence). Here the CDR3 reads CASIVPGGMNTEAFF. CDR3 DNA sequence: TGTGCCAGCATCGTACCGGGGGGGATGAACACTGAAGCTTTCTTT. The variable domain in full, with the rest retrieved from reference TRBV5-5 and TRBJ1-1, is DAGVTQSPTHLIKTRGQQVTLRCSPISGHKSVSWYQQVLGQGPQFIFQYYEKEERGRGNFPDRFSARQFPNYSSELNVNALLLGDSALYLCASIVPGGMNTEAFFGQGTRLTVV.

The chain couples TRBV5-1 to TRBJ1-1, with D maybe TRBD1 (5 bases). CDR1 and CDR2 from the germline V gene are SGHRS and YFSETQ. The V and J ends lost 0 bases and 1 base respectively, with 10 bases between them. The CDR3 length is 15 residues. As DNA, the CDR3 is TGCGCCAGCAGCTTGGTGGGACGGCGGAACACTGAAGCTTTCTTT. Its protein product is CASSLVGRRNTEAFF. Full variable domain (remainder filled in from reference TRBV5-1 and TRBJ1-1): KAGVTQTPRYLIKTRGQQVTLSCSPISGHRSVSWYQQTPGQGLQFLFEYFSETQRNKGNFPGRFSGRQFSNSRSEMNVSTLELGDSALYLCASSLVGRRNTEAFFGQGTRLTVV.

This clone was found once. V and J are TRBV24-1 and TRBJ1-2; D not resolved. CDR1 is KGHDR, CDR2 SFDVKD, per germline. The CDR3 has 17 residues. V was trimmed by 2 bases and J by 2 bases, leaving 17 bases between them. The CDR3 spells CATSDSSRRGTNYGYTF. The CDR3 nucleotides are TGTGCCACCAGTGATTCGTCCCGTCGGGGAACCAACTATGGCTACACCTTC.

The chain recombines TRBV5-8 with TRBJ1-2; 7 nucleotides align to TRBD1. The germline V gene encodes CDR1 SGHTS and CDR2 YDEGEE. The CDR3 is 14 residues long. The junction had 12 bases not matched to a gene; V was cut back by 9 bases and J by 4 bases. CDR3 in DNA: TGTGCCACCCTACCGCGGACAGGCCGCTATGGCTACACCTTC. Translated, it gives CATLPRTGRYGYTF.

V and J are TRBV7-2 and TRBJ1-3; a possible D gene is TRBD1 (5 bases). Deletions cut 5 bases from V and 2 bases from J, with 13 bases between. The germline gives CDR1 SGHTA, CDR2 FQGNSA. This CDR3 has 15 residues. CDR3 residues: CASSIVEGAGNTIYF. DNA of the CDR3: TGTGCCAGCAGCATAGTTGAAGGGGCTGGAAACACCATATATTTT.

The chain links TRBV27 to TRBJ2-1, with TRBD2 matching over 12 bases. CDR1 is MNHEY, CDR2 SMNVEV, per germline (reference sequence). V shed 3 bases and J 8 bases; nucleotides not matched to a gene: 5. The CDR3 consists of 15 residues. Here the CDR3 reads CASSFLAGGPHEQFF. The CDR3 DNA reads TGTGCCAGCAGTTTCCTAGCGGGGGGGCCACATGAGCAGTTCTTC.

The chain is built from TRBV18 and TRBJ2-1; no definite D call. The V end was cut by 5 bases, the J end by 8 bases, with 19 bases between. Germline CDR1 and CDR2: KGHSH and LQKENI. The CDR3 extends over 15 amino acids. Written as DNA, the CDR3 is TGTGCCAGCTCAAAACCAGACCTGTTTTTGGATGAGCAGTTCTTC. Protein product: CASSKPDLFLDEQFF.

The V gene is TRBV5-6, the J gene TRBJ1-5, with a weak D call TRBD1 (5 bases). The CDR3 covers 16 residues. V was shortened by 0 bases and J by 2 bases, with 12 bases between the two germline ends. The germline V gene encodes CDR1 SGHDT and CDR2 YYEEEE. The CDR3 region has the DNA TGTGCCAGCAGCTTGGCCACCGGAGGGGGCAATCAGCCCCAGCATTTT. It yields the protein CASSLATGGGNQPQHF.

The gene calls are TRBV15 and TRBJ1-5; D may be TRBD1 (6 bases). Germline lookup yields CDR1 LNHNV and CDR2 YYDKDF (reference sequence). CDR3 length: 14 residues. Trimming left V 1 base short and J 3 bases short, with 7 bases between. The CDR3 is CATSRAGANQPQHF. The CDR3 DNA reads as TGTGCCACCAGCAGAGCAGGGGCCAATCAGCCCCAGCATTTT.